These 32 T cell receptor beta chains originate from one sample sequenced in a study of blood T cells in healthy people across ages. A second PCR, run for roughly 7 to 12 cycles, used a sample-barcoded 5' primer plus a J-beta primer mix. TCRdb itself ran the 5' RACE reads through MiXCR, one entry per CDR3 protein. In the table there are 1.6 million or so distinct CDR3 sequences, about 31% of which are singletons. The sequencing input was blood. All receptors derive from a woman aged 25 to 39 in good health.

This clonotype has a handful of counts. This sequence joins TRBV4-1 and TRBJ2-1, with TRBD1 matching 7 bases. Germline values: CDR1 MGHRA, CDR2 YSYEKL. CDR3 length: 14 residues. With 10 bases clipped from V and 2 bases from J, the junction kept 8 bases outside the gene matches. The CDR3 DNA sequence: TGCGCCAACAACCAAGACAGGGCCTACAATGAGCAGTTCTTC. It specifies CANNQDRAYNEQFF.

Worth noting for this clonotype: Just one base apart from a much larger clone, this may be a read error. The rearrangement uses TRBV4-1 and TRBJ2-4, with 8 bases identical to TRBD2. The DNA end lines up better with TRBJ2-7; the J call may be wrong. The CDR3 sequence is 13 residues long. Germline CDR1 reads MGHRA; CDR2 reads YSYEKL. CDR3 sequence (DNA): TGCGCCAGCAGCCGAGGGGGACTAGACGAGCAGTACTTC. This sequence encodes CASSRGGLDEQYF.

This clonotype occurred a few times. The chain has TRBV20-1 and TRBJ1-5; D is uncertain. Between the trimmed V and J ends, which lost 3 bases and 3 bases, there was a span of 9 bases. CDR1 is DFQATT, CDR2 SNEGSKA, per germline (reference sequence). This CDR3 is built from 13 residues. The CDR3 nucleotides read TGCAGTGCTAGTTTACAGTACAATCAGCCCCAGCATTTT. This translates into CSASLQYNQPQHF.

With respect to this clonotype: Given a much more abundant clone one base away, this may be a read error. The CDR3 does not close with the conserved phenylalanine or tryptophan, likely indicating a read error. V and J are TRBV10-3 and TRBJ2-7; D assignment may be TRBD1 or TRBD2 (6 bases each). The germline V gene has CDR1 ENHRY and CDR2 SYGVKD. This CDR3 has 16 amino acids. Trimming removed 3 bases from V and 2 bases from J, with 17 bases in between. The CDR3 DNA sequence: TGTGCCATCAGTGACCCCGGGGGCCTCCTAACCTACGAGCAGTACCTC. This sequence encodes CAISDPGGLLTYEQYL.

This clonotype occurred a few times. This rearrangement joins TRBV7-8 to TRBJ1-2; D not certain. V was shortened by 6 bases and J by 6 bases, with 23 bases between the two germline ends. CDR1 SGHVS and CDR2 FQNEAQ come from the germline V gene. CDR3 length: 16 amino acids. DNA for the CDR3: TGTGCCAGCAGGCCCCCCGGGCGGGTCCTCCTGGATGGCTACACCTTC. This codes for CASRPPGRVLLDGYTF.

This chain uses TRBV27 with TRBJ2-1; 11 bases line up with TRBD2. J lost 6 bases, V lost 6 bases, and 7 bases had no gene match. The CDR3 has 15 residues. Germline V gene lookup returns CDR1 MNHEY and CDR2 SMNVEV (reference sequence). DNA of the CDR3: TGTGCCAGCAGAAGACTAGCGGGGCCCACCAATGAGCAGTTCTTC. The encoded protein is CASRRLAGPTNEQFF.

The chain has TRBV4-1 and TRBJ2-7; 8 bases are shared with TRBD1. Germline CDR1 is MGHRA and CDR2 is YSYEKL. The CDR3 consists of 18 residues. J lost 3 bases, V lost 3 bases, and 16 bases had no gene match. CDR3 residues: CASSHPREDRVGYYEQYF. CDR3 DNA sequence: TGCGCCAGCAGCCATCCTCGAGAGGACAGGGTTGGGTACTACGAGCAGTACTTC.

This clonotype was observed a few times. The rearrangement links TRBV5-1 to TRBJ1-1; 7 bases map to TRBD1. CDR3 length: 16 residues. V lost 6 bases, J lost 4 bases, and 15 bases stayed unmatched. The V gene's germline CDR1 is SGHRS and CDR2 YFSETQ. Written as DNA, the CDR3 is TGCGCCAGCACCCTTTCCGGGCCCTCAGGGGGCACTGAAGCTTTCTTT. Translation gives CASTLSGPSGGTEAFF.

CDR3 loop: CSARDGTLSSYTF. The CDR3 bases are TGCAGTGCTAGAGATGGGACACTGTCGAGCTACACCTTC. The J gene is TRBJ1-2, the V gene TRBV20-1, with D possibly TRBD1 on 6 matching bases. In germline, CDR1 is DFQATT, CDR2 SNEGSKA (reference sequence). CDR3 size: 13 residues. V was trimmed by 0 bases and J by 9 bases, leaving 14 bases between them.

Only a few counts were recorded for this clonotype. The DNA for the CDR3 is TGCAGTGCTAGAGAAGGGGGCCCCTACGAGCAGTACTTC. Amino acids: CSAREGGPYEQYF. The chain is built from TRBV20-1 and TRBJ2-7, with 7 bases lining up with TRBD1. Looked up from germline, CDR1 is DFQATT and CDR2 is SNEGSKA (reference sequence). Trimming took 0 bases from V and 2 from J; bases not matched to a gene: 1. This CDR3 has 13 residues.

The CDR3 region has the DNA TGTGCCAGCACCTACACCGCAGGGTCAACTAATGAAAAACTGTTTTTT. It translates to CASTYTAGSTNEKLFF. The V gene is TRBV6-5, the J gene TRBJ1-4; a weak D match, TRBD1 (5 bases). CDR3 length: 16 residues. Germline V gene lookup returns CDR1 MNHEY and CDR2 SVGAGI. The V end lost 7 bases, the J end lost 0 bases, and 15 bases lay between the germline ends.

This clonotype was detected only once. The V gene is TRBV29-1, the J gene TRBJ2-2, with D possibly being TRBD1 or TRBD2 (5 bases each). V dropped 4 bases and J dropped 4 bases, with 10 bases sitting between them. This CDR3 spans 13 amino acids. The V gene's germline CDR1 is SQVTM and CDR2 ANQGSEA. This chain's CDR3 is CSVVAGTTGELFF. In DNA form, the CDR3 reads TGCAGCGTTGTAGCAGGGACCACCGGGGAGCTGTTTTTT.

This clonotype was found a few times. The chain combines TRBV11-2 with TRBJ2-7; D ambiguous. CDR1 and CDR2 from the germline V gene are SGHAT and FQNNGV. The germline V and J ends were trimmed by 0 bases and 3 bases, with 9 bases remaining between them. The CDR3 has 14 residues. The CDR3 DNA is TGTGCCAGCAGCTTAGATCCTAACCTCTACGAGCAGTACTTC. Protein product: CASSLDPNLYEQYF.

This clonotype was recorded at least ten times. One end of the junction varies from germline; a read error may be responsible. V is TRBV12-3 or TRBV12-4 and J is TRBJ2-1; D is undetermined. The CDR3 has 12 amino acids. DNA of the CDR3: TGTGCCAGCAGCCGAGATAACAACGAGCAGTTCTTC. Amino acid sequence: CASSRDNNEQFF.

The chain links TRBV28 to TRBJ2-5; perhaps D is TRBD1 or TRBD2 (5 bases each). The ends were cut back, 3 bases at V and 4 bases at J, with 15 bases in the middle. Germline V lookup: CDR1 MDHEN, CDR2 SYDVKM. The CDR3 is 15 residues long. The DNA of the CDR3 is TGTGCCAGCAGTTTCCCGGGACCAAATCTAGAGACCCAGTACTTC. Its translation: CASSFPGPNLETQYF.

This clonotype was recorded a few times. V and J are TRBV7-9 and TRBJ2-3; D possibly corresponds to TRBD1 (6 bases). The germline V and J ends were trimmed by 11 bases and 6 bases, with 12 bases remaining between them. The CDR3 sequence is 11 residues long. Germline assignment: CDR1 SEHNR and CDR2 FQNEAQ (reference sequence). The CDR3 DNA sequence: TGTGCCGCCACAGGGCCCGATACGCAGTATTTT. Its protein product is CAATGPDTQYF.

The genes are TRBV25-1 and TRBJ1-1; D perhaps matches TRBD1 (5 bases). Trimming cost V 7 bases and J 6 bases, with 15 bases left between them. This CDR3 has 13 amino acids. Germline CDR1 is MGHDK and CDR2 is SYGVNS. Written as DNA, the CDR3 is TGTGCCAGCACCGAATACTCCAGGGCTGAAGCTTTCTTT. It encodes CASTEYSRAEAFF.

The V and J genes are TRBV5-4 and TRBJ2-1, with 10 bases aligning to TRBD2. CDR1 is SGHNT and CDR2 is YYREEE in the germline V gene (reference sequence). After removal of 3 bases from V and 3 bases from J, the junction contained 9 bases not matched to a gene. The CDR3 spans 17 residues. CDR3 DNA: TGTGCCAGCAGCTCCCAAAAGGGGACTAGCGTCTACAATGAGCAGTTCTTC. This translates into CASSSQKGTSVYNEQFF.

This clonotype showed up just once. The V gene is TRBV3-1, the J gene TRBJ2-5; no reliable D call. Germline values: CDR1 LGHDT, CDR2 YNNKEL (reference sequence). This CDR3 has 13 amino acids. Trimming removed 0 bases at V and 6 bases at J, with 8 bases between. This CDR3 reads CASSQDMPKTQYF. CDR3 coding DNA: TGTGCCAGCAGCCAAGATATGCCCAAGACCCAGTACTTC.

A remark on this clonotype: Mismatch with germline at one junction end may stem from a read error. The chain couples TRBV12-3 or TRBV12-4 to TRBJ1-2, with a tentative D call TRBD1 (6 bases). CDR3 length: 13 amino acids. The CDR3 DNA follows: TGTGCCTGCAGTTGGACAGTTAACTATGGCTACACCTTC. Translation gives CACSWTVNYGYTF.

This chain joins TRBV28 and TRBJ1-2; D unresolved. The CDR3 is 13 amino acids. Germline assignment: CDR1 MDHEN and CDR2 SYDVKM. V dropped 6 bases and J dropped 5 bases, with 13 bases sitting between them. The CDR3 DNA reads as TGTGCCAGCAGGGCGGACCGCTATTATGGCTACACCTTC. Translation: CASRADRYYGYTF.

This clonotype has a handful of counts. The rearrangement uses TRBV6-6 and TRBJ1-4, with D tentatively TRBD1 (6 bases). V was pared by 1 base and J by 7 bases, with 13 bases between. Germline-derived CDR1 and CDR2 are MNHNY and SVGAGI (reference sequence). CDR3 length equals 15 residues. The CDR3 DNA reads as TGTGCCAGCAGTTACTTACGGGCAGGGGTTGAAAAACTGTTTTTT. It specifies CASSYLRAGVEKLFF.

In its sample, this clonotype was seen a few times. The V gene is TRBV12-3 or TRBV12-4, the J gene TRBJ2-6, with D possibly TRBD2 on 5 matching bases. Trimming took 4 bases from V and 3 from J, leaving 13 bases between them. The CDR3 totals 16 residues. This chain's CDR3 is CASSSPRRVGANVLTF. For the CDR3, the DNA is TGTGCCAGCAGTTCGCCCCGGCGGGTTGGGGCCAACGTCCTGACTTTC.

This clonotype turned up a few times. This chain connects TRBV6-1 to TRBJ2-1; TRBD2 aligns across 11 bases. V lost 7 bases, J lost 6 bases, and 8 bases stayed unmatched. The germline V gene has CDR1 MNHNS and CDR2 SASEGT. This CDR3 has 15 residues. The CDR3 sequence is CASNLSSGGFNEQFF. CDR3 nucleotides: TGTGCCAGCAACCTTTCTAGCGGGGGGTTCAATGAGCAGTTCTTC.

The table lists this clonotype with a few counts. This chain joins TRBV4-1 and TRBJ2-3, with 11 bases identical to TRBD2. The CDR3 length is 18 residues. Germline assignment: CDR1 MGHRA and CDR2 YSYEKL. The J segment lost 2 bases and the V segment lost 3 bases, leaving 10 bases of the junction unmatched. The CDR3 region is CASSHPLTSGTYTDTQYF. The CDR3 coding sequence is TGCGCCAGCAGCCACCCTTTGACTAGCGGGACTTACACAGATACGCAGTATTTT.

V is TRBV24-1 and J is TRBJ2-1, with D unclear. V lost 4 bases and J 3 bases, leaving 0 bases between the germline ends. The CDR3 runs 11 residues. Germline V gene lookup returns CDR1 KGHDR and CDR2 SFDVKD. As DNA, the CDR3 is TGTGCCACCAGTGACTACAATGAGCAGTTCTTC. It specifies CATSDYNEQFF.

CDR3 region: CASSQRWGTRGIYGYTF. CDR3 DNA sequence: TGTGCCAGCTCTCAACGGTGGGGAACCAGGGGTATATATGGCTACACCTTC. This chain connects TRBV11-3 to TRBJ1-2, with D possibly matching TRBD1 (6 bases). Trimming took off 8 bases at V and 5 bases at J, with 27 bases between the two ends. The V gene's germline CDR1 is SGHNT and CDR2 YENEEA. CDR3 length equals 17 residues.

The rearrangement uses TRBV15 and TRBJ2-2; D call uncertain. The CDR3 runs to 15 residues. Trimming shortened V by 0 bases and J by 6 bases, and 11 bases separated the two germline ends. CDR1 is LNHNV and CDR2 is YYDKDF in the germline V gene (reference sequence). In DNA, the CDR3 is TGTGCCACCAGCAGAGATCATCCGATTCCCGGGGAGCTGTTTTTT. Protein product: CATSRDHPIPGELFF.

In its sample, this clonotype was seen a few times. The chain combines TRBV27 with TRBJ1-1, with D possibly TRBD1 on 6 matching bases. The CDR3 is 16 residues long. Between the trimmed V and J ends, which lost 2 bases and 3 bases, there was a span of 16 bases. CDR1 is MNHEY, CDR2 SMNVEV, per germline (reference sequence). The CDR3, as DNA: TGTGCCAGCAGTTTAGGGTTCAGGGGCCTTCACACTGAAGCTTTCTTT. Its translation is CASSLGFRGLHTEAFF.

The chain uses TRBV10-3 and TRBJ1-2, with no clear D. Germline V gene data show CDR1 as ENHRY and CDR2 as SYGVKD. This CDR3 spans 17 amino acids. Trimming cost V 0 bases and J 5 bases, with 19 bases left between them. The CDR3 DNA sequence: TGTGCCATCAGTGAGTCCTCATTTAGTGGGCTTCGTTATGGCTACACCTTC. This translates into CAISESSFSGLRYGYTF.

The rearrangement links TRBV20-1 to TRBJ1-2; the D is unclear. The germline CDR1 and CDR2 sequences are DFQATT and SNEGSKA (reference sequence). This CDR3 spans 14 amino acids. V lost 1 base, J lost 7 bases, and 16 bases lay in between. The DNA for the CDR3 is TGCAGTGCTAGAGGTCCGGGTTCTGGGTCTGGCTACACCTTC. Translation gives CSARGPGSGSGYTF.

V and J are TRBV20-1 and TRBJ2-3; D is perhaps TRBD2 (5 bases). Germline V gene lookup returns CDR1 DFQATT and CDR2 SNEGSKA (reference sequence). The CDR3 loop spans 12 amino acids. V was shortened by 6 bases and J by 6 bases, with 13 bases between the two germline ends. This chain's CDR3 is CSATVSGDTQYF. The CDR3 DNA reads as TGCAGTGCGACCGTCTCGGGGGATACGCAGTATTTT.